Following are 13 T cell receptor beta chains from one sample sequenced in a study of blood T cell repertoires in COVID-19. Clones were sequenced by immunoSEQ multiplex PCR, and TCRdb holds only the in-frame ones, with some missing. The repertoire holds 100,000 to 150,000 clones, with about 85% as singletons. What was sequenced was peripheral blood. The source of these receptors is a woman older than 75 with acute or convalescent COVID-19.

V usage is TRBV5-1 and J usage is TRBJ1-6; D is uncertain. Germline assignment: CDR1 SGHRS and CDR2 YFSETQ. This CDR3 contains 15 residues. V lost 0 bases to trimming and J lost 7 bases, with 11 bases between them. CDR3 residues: CASSLVSRLNSPLHF. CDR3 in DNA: TGCGCCAGCAGCTTGGTCTCCAGGTTAAATTCACCCCTCCACTTT.

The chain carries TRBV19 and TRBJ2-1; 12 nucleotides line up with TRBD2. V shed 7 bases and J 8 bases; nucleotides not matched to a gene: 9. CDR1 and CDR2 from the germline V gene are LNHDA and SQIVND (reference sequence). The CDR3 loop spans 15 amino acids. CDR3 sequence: CASKPSGGAIDEQFF. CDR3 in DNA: TGTGCCAGTAAACCTAGCGGGGGGGCTATCGATGAGCAGTTCTTC.

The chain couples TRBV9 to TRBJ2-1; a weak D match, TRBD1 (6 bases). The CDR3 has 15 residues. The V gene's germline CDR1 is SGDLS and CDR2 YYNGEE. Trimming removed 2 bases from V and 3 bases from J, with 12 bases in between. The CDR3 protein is CASSVLGAGYNEQFF. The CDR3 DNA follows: TGTGCCAGCAGCGTGTTGGGGGCAGGCTACAATGAGCAGTTCTTC.

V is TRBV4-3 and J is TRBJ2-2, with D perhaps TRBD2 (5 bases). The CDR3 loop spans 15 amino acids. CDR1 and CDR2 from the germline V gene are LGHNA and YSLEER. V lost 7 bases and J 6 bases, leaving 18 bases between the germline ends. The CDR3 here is CASKPGVLSPGELFF. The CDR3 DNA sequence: TGCGCCAGCAAACCCGGGGTATTAAGCCCCGGGGAGCTGTTTTTT.

CDR3: CASSKVGNSNQPQHF. CDR3 DNA: TGTGCCAGCAGCAAGGTGGGCAATAGCAATCAGCCCCAGCATTTT. J is TRBJ1-5 and V is TRBV5-5, with D uncertain. Germline loops: CDR1 SGHKS, CDR2 YYEKEE (reference sequence). V lost 4 bases to trimming and J lost 0 bases, with 11 bases between them. The CDR3 extends over 15 amino acids.

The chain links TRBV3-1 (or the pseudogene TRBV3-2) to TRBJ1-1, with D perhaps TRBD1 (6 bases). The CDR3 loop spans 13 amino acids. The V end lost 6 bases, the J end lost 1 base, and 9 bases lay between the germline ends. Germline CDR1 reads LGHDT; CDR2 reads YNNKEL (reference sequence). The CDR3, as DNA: TGTGCCAGCAGTCGGACAGCGAACACTGAAGCTTTCTTT. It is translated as CASSRTANTEAFF.

The CDR3, as DNA: TGTGCCAGCAGACCCAGGGGCAGCACAGATACGCAGTATTTT. This gives the protein CASRPRGSTDTQYF. The chain joins TRBV6-5 to TRBJ2-3, with TRBD1 as a possible D gene (6 bases). There are 14 residues in the CDR3. CDR1 and CDR2 from the germline V gene are MNHEY and SVGAGI. Trimming took 6 bases from V and 0 from J, leaving 10 bases between them.

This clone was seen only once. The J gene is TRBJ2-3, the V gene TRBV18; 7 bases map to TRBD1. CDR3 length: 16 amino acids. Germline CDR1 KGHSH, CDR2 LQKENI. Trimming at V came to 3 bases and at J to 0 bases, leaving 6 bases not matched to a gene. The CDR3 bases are TGTGCCAGCTCACCCCCGACAGGGCTTAGCACAGATACGCAGTATTTT. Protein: CASSPPTGLSTDTQYF. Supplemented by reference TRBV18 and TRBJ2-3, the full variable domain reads NAGVMQNPRHLVRRRGQEARLRCSPMKGHSHVYWYRQLPEEGLKFMVYLQKENIIDESGMPKERFSAEFPKEGPSILRIQQVVRGDSAAYFCASSPPTGLSTDTQYFGPGTRLTVL.

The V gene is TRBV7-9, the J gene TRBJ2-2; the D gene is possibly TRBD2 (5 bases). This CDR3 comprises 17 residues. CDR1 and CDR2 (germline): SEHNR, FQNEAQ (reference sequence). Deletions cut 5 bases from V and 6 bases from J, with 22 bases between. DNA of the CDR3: TGTGCCAGCAGCCCGAGTCCGGGAAAATATTACTCCGGGGAGCTGTTTTTT. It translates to CASSPSPGKYYSGELFF.

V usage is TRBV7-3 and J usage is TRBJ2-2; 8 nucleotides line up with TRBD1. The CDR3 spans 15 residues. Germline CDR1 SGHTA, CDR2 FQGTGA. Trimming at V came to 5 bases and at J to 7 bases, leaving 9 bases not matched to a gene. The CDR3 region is CASSPGGQGDGELFF. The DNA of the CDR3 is TGTGCCAGCAGCCCAGGGGGCCAGGGTGACGGGGAGCTGTTTTTT.

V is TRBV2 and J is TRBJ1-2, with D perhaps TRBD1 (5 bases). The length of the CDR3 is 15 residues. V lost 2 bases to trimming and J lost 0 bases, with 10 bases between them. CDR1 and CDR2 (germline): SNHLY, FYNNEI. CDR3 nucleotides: TGTGCCAGCAGTGAAAAGGGGCGCGCTAACTATGGCTACACCTTC. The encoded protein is CASSEKGRANYGYTF. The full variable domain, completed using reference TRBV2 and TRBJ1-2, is EPEVTQTPSHQVTQMGQEVILRCVPISNHLYFYWYRQILGQKVEFLVSFYNNEISEKSEIFDDQFSVERPDGSNFTLKIRSTKLEDSAMYFCASSEKGRANYGYTFGSGTRLTVV.

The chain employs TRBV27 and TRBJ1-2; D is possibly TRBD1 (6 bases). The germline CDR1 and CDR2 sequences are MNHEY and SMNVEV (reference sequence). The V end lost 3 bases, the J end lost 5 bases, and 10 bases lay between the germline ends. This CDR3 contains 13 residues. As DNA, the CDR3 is TGTGCCAGCAGTTTCTTGGACAGTTATGGCTACACCTTC. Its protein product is CASSFLDSYGYTF.

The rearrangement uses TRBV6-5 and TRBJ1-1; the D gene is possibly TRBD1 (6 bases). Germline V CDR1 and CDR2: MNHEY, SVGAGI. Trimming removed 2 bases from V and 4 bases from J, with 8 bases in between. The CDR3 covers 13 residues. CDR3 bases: TGTGCCAGCAGTTACGTACAGGGCACTGAAGCTTTCTTT. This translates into CASSYVQGTEAFF.